Listed here are 25 T cell receptor beta chains from one sample, sequenced in a study of T cells of healthy individuals. TCRdb passed the 5' RACE reads through MiXCR, listing each CDR3 protein once. The repertoire includes 75,000 to 95,000 distinct CDR3 sequences, 4% to 5.5% of them detected once, and 7.5% to 9.5% sits in the top ten. These receptors were taken from a female donor in good health.

This clonotype has a count of ten or more. The rearrangement uses TRBV12-3 or TRBV12-4 and TRBJ2-1; TRBD1 matches at 9 bases. The CDR3 runs to 12 residues. V was pared by 6 bases and J by 8 bases, with 2 bases of the junction left unmatched. DNA of the CDR3: TGTGCCAGCAGCAGACAGGGGGATGAGCAGTTCTTC. This sequence encodes CASSRQGDEQFF.

The V and J genes are TRBV28 and TRBJ2-7; a weak D match, TRBD2 (5 bases). This CDR3 comprises 14 residues. In germline, CDR1 is MDHEN, CDR2 SYDVKM. Trimming shortened V by 3 bases and J by 3 bases, and 12 bases separated the two germline ends. CDR3 sequence reads: CASSFSPEGYEQYF. Written as DNA, the CDR3 is TGTGCCAGCAGTTTTTCCCCCGAGGGCTACGAGCAGTACTTC.

This clonotype has at least ten counts. The V gene is TRBV2, the J gene TRBJ1-1, with D possibly being TRBD1 (6 bases). V was shortened by 7 bases and J by 2 bases, with 14 bases between the two germline ends. The CDR3 extends over 14 amino acids. From germline, CDR1 is SNHLY and CDR2 FYNNEI. The CDR3 here is CASTPGQDNTEAFF. Written as DNA, the CDR3 is TGTGCCAGCACGCCGGGACAAGATAACACTGAAGCTTTCTTT.

V usage is TRBV5-1 and J usage is TRBJ2-4, with a weak D call TRBD2 (5 bases). V was cut by 0 bases and J by 0 bases, with 7 bases left in between. Germline V CDR1 and CDR2: SGHRS, YFSETQ. This CDR3 is built from 15 residues. The CDR3 DNA reads as TGCGCCAGCAGCTTGGTTGGACTAGCCAAAAACATTCAGTACTTC. Its translation is CASSLVGLAKNIQYF.

This clonotype was counted at least ten times. The rearrangement links TRBV28 to TRBJ1-5, with a possible D match to TRBD1 (5 bases). From germline, CDR1 is MDHEN and CDR2 SYDVKM. This CDR3 has 14 amino acids. V was clipped by 6 bases and J by 1 base, with 10 bases between them. The CDR3 coding sequence is TGTGCCAGCAGGGTGGACACCAGCAATCAGCCCCAGCATTTT. Amino acids: CASRVDTSNQPQHF. The full variable domain, with the rest looked up from reference TRBV28 and TRBJ1-5, is DVKVTQSSRYLVKRTGEKVFLECVQDMDHENMFWYRQDPGLGLRLIYFSYDVKMKEKGDIPEGYSVSREKKERFSLILESASTNQTSMYLCASRVDTSNQPQHFGDGTRLSIL.

This clonotype was counted at least ten times. J is TRBJ2-2 and V is TRBV4-3; 10 nucleotides match TRBD2. The CDR3 length is 16 residues. V dropped 1 base and J dropped 6; count of bases not matched to a gene: 5. The germline V gene has CDR1 LGHNA and CDR2 YSLEER. For the CDR3, the DNA is TGCGCCAGCAGCCAAGTCCCTAGCGGGAGTCCCGGGGAGCTGTTTTTT. Translated: CASSQVPSGSPGELFF.

The V gene is TRBV3-1, the J gene TRBJ1-1, with TRBD1 as a possible D gene (5 bases). The germline V and J ends were trimmed by 2 bases and 0 bases, with 10 bases remaining between them. The germline V gene encodes CDR1 LGHDT and CDR2 YNNKEL (reference sequence). This CDR3 is built from 15 residues. The CDR3 loop is CASSQSTRVNTEAFF. The CDR3 nucleotides read TGTGCCAGCAGCCAATCGACCAGGGTGAACACTGAAGCTTTCTTT.

For the CDR3, the DNA is TGTGCCAGCAGTCCTACCGGGACAGGGTCCGAAAAACTGTTTTTT. Protein product: CASSPTGTGSEKLFF. The chain links TRBV28 to TRBJ1-4; 9 bases line up with TRBD1. The CDR3 contains 15 residues. The germline gives CDR1 MDHEN, CDR2 SYDVKM. Trimming cost V 5 bases and J 8 bases; bases outside gene matches: 9.

This clonotype was seen only a few times. The chain links TRBV6-2 or TRBV6-3 to TRBJ1-2; 7 nucleotides match TRBD1. V trimming: 7 bases; J trimming: 3 bases; junction bases outside the gene matches: 8. The germline CDR1 and CDR2 sequences are MNHEY and SVGEGT. This CDR3 region has 14 residues. CDR3 loop: CASMPDREDYGYTF. CDR3 sequence (DNA): TGTGCCAGCATGCCTGACAGGGAGGACTATGGCTACACCTTC.

The rearrangement uses TRBV5-1 and TRBJ2-7; D uncertain. Trimming took off 2 bases at V and 5 bases at J, with 11 bases between the two ends. The CDR3 has 13 amino acids. In germline, CDR1 is SGHRS, CDR2 YFSETQ. CDR3 amino acids: CASSFGGSNEQYF. CDR3 bases: TGCGCCAGCAGCTTCGGCGGTTCGAACGAGCAGTACTTC.

This chain connects TRBV20-1 to TRBJ2-4; no reliable D call. There are 13 residues in the CDR3. Germline CDR1 reads DFQATT; CDR2 reads SNEGSKA (reference sequence). V lost 2 bases, J lost 0 bases, and 5 bases lay in between. DNA of the CDR3: TGCAGTGCTAGAAATGAAGCCAAAAACATTCAGTACTTC. Protein product: CSARNEAKNIQYF.

The chain employs TRBV11-2 and TRBJ2-1; 10 bases are a match to TRBD2. The V gene end was trimmed by 4 bases and the J gene end by 0 bases; junction bases not matched to a gene: 9. Germline V gene lookup returns CDR1 SGHAT and CDR2 FQNNGV. The CDR3 covers 18 residues. CDR3 protein: CASSSTFSSGSSYNEQFF. CDR3 coding DNA: TGTGCCAGCAGCTCCACTTTTTCTAGCGGGAGCTCCTACAATGAGCAGTTCTTC.

There are many counts of this clonotype. One end of the junction fails to match germline, which may point to a read error. V usage is TRBV4-1 and J usage is TRBJ2-7, with 7 positions matching TRBD1. This CDR3 has 15 residues. Germline V gene sequence: CDR1 MGHRA, CDR2 YSYEKL. The CDR3 DNA is TGCGCCAGCAGCAAAGACAGGGAGAGCTCCTACGAGCAGTACTTC. Translated, it gives CASSKDRESSYEQYF.

This clonotype was observed a few times. The chain has TRBV4-1 and TRBJ2-5; TRBD1 or TRBD2 may be the D gene (5 bases each). Per the germline V gene, CDR1 is MGHRA and CDR2 is YSYEKL. This CDR3 contains 16 residues. With 1 base removed from V and 4 bases from J, the gap between germline ends came to 16 bases. In DNA form, the CDR3 reads TGCGCCAGCAGCCAAGCCCGGTTTCGGGGACGAGAGACCCAGTACTTC. Translated, it gives CASSQARFRGRETQYF.

CDR3 bases: TGTGCCAGCAGCTTAGCTCCGGGAGGGCGGGAGACCCAGTACTTC. This gives the protein CASSLAPGGRETQYF. The genes are TRBV7-2 and TRBJ2-5; 8 bases fit TRBD2. V shed 0 bases, J shed 5 bases, and the junction held 5 bases outside the gene matches. The CDR3 runs to 15 residues. CDR1 is SGHTA and CDR2 is FQGNSA in the germline V gene.

This clonotype came up many times. V gene TRBV4-3 combines with J gene TRBJ2-7; 7 bases agree with TRBD1. This CDR3 region has 15 residues. V shed 0 bases and J 2 bases; nucleotides not matched to a gene: 4. CDR1 and CDR2 from the germline V gene are LGHNA and YSLEER. The CDR3 DNA is TGCGCCAGCAGCCAAGACCGGGACAGAGCCTACGAGCAGTACTTC. Amino acid sequence: CASSQDRDRAYEQYF.

The table lists this clonotype with many counts. This CDR3 is CASSQVFRTSGVRADTQYF. DNA of the CDR3: TGTGCCAGCAGCCAAGTGTTCAGGACTAGCGGGGTACGGGCAGATACGCAGTATTTT. This chain links TRBV3-1 with TRBJ2-3, with TRBD2 identical over 12 bases. The CDR3 runs 19 residues. Germline CDR1 and CDR2: LGHDT and YNNKEL (reference sequence). V gave up 1 base and J gave up 4 bases; unmatched junction bases: 12.

The CDR3 region is CAIQDSRQGEQFF. The CDR3 nucleotides are TGTGCCATCCAGGACTCAAGGCAGGGTGAGCAGTTCTTC. The rearrangement links TRBV6-1 to TRBJ2-1, with D perhaps matching TRBD1 or TRBD2 (5 bases each). Looked up from germline, CDR1 is MNHNS and CDR2 is SASEGT. The CDR3 is 13 amino acids. With 10 bases removed from V and 9 bases from J, the gap between germline ends came to 19 bases.

This clonotype was picked up many times. The genes are TRBV7-9 and TRBJ1-1, with 8 bases matching TRBD1. CDR1 and CDR2 (germline): SEHNR, FQNEAQ (reference sequence). After removal of 6 bases from V and 5 bases from J, the junction contained 5 bases not matched to a gene. The CDR3 spans 13 residues. The CDR3 region is CASRVTGATEAFF. CDR3 DNA: TGTGCCAGCAGAGTGACAGGGGCGACTGAAGCTTTCTTT.

This clonotype was seen many times. J is TRBJ2-7 and V is TRBV6-6, with 9 bases matching TRBD2. The germline V gene encodes CDR1 MNHNY and CDR2 SVGAGI (reference sequence). With V trimmed by 5 bases and J by 5 bases, 13 bases remained unmatched. The CDR3 totals 16 residues. CDR3 region: CASSLRLAGVGNEQYF. CDR3 DNA sequence: TGTGCCAGCAGTCTAAGATTAGCGGGAGTGGGCAACGAGCAGTACTTC.

This sequence joins TRBV20-1 and TRBJ1-1; maybe TRBD1 (6 bases). The ends were cut back, 3 bases at V and 1 base at J, with 15 bases in the middle. Germline assignment: CDR1 DFQATT and CDR2 SNEGSKA (reference sequence). This CDR3 has 15 amino acids. The CDR3 spells CSASPPWTANTEAFF. DNA of the CDR3: TGCAGTGCTAGTCCACCGTGGACAGCGAACACTGAAGCTTTCTTT.

This clonotype has ten or more counts. The gene calls are TRBV27 and TRBJ2-7; 11 positions agree with TRBD1. CDR3 length equals 15 residues. From germline, CDR1 is MNHEY and CDR2 SMNVEV (reference sequence). The ends lost 4 bases at V and 1 base at J; junction bases unmatched: 3. CDR3 amino acids: CASSWTGGKSYEQYF. CDR3 in DNA: TGTGCCAGCAGTTGGACAGGGGGCAAGTCCTACGAGCAGTACTTC.

This clonotype was seen many times. V gene TRBV20-1 combines with J gene TRBJ2-5, with D possibly matching TRBD2 (5 bases). The CDR3 loop spans 14 amino acids. Germline lookup yields CDR1 DFQATT and CDR2 SNEGSKA (reference sequence). V was shortened by 3 bases and J by 4 bases, with 15 bases between the two germline ends. CDR3 in amino acids: CSARLGGWSETQYF. The CDR3 nucleotides read TGCAGTGCTAGGCTAGGAGGCTGGTCAGAGACCCAGTACTTC.

This clonotype occurred a few times. J is TRBJ2-7 and V is TRBV29-1; 7 nucleotides match TRBD2. CDR1 and CDR2 (germline): SQVTM, ANQGSEA. The CDR3 extends over 12 amino acids. Trimming removed 3 bases from V and 4 bases from J; junction bases left unmatched: 3. CDR3 nucleotides: TGCAGCGTTGACGGGGGGAGGTACGAGCAGTACTTC. Translation gives CSVDGGRYEQYF.

The sample holds many counts of this clonotype. The rearrangement joins TRBV6-5 to TRBJ1-5, with D tentatively TRBD1 (5 bases). CDR3 size: 14 residues. V gave up 4 bases and J gave up 3 bases, with 10 bases separating them. CDR1 and CDR2 (germline): MNHEY, SVGAGI. This chain's CDR3 is CASSSGRNNQPQHF. The CDR3 DNA sequence: TGTGCCAGCAGTTCGGGACGGAACAATCAGCCCCAGCATTTT.